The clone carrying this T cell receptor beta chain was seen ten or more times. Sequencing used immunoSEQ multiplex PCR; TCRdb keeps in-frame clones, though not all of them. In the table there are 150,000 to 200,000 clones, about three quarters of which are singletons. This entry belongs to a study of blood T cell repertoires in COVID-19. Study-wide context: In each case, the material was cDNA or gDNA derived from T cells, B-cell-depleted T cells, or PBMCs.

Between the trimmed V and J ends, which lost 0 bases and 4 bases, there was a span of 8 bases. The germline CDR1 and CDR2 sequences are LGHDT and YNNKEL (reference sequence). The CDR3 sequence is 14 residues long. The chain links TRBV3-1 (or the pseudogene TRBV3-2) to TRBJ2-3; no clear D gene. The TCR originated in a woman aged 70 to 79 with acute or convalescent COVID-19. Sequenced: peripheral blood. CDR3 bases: TGTGCCAGCAGCCAAGATGCGAGATCAGATACGCAGTATTTT. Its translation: CASSQDARSDTQYF.